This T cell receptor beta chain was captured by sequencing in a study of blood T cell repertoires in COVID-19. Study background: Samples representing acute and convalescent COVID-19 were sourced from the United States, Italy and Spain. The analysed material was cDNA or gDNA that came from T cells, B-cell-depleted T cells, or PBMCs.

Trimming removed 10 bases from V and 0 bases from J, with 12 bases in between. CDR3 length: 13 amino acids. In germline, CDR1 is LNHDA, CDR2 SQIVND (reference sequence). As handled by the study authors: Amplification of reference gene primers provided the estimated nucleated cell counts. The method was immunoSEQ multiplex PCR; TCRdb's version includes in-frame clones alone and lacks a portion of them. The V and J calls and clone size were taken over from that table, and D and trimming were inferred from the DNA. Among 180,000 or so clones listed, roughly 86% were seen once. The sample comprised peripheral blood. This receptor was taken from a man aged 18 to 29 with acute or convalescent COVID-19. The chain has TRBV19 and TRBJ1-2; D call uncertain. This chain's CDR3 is CATEAAANYGYTF. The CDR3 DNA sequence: TGTGCCACAGAGGCGGCGGCTAACTATGGCTACACCTTC. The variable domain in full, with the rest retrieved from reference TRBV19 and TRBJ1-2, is DGGITQSPKYLFRKEGQNVTLSCEQNLNHDAMYWYRQDPGQGLRLIYYSQIVNDFQKGDIAEGYSVSREKKESFPLTVTSAQKNPTAFYLCATEAAANYGYTFGSGTRLTVV.